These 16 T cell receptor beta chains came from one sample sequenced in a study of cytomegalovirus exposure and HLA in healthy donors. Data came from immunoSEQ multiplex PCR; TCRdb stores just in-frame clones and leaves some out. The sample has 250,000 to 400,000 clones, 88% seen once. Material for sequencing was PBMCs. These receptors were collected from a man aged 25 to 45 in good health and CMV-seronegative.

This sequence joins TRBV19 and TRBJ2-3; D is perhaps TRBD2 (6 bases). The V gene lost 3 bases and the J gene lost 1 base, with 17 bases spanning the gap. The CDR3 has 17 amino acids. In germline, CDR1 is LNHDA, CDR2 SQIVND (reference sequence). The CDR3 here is CASSIMLGLVGTDTQYF. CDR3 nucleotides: TGTGCCAGTAGTATCATGTTGGGACTTGTAGGCACAGATACGCAGTATTTT. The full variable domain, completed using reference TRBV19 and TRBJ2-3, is DGGITQSPKYLFRKEGQNVTLSCEQNLNHDAMYWYRQDPGQGLRLIYYSQIVNDFQKGDIAEGYSVSREKKESFPLTVTSAQKNPTAFYLCASSIMLGLVGTDTQYFGPGTRLTVL.

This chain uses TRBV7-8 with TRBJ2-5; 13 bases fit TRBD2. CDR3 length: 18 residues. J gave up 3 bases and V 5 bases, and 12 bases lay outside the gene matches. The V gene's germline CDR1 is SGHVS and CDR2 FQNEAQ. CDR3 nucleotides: TGTGCCAGCAGCACAGACGGTGTCGGGACTAGCGGGGAAGAGACCCAGTACTTC. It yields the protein CASSTDGVGTSGEETQYF. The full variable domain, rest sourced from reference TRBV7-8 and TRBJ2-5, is GAGVSQSPRYKVAKRGQDVALRCDPISGHVSLFWYQQALGQGPEFLTYFQNEAQLDKSGLPSDRFFAERPEGSVSTLKIQRTQQEDSAVYLCASSTDGVGTSGEETQYFGPGTRLLVL.

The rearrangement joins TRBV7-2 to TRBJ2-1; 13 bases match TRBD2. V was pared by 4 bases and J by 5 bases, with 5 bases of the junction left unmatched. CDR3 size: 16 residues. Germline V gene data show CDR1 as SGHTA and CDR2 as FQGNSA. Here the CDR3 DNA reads TGTGCCAGCAGCTCAACTAGCGGGGGGGCCAACAATGAGCAGTTCTTC. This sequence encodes CASSSTSGGANNEQFF.

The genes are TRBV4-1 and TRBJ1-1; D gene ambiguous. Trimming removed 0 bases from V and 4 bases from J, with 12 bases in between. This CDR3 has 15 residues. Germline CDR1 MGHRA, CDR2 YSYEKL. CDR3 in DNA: TGCGCCAGCAGCCAAGAGGCTGCCAGGTCCACTGAAGCTTTCTTT. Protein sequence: CASSQEAARSTEAFF.

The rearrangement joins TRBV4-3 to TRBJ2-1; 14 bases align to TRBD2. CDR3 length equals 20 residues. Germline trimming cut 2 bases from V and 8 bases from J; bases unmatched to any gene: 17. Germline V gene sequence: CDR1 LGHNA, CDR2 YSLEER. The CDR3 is CASSQTQVRLAGGPKDEQFF. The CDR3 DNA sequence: TGCGCCAGCAGCCAAACACAAGTGAGACTAGCGGGGGGGCCCAAGGATGAGCAGTTCTTC.

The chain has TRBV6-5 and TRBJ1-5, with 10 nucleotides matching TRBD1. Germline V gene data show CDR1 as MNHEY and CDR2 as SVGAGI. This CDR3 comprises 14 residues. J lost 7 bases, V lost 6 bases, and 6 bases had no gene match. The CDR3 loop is CASRKTGGEQPQHF. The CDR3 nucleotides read TGTGCCAGCAGGAAGACAGGGGGCGAACAGCCCCAGCATTTT.

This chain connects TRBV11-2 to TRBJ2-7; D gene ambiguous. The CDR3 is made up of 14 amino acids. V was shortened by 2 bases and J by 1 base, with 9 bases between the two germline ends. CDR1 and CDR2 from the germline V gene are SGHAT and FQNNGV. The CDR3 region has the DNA TGTGCCAGCAGCTTACCGACAAGATCCTACGAGCAGTACTTC. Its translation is CASSLPTRSYEQYF.

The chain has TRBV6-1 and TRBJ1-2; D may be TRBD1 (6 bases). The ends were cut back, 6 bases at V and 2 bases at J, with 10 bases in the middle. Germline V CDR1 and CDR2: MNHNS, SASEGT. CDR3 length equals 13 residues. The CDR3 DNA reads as TGTGCCAGCAGCGTAACAGGGAACTATGGCTACACCTTC. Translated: CASSVTGNYGYTF.

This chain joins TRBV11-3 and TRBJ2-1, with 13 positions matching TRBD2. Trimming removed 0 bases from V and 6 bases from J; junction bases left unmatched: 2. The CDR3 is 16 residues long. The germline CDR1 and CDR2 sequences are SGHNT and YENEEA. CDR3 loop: CASSLELAGGSNEQFF. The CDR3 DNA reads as TGTGCCAGCAGCTTAGAACTAGCGGGGGGGTCCAATGAGCAGTTCTTC.

CDR3 sequence (DNA): TGTGCCAGCAGCTTAGTGGGCAGGGGGCTCGACGAGCAGTACTTC. Its protein is CASSLVGRGLDEQYF. V and J are TRBV11-2 and TRBJ2-7; 8 bases fit TRBD1. The CDR3 spans 15 residues. Germline V gives CDR1 SGHAT, CDR2 FQNNGV. J lost 5 bases, V lost 1 base, and 7 bases had no gene match.

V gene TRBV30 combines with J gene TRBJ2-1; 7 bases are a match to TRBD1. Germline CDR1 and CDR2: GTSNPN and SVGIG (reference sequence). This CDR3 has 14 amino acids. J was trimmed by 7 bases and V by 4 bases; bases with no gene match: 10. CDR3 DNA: TGTGCCTGGAATTTCAGGGGGTCGGGGAATGAGCAGTTCTTC. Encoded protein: CAWNFRGSGNEQFF.

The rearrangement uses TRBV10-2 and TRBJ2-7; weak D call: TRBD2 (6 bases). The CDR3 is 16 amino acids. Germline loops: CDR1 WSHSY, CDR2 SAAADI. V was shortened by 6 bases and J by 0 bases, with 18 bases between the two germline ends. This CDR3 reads CASSPPGGMGSYEQYF. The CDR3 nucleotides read TGCGCCAGCAGCCCCCCTGGAGGGATGGGCTCCTACGAGCAGTACTTC.

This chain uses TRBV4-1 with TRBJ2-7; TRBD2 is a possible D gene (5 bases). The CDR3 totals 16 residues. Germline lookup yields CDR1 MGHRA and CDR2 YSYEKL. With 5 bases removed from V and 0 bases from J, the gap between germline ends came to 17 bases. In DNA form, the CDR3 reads TGCGCCAGCAGCTTCAGGCCAGCGGTGACCTCCTACGAGCAGTACTTC. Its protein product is CASSFRPAVTSYEQYF.

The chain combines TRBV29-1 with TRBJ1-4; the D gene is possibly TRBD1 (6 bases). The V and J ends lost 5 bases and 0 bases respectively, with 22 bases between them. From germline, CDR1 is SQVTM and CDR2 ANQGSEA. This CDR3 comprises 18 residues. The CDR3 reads CSVLKMAGGPATNEKLFF. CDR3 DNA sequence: TGCAGCGTTCTGAAGATGGCGGGGGGCCCCGCAACTAATGAAAAACTGTTTTTT.

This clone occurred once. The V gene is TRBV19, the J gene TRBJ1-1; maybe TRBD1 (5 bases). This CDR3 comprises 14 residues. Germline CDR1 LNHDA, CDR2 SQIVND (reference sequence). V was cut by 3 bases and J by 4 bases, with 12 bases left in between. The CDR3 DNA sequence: TGTGCCAGTAGTATTTGGCAGGGAAGCACTGAAGCTTTCTTT. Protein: CASSIWQGSTEAFF.

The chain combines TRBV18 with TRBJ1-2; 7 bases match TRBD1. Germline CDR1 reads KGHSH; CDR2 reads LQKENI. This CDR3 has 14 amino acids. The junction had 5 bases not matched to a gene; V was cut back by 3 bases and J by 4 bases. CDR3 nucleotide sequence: TGTGCCAGCTCACCGAGGGACAGAATCTATGGCTACACCTTC. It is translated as CASSPRDRIYGYTF.